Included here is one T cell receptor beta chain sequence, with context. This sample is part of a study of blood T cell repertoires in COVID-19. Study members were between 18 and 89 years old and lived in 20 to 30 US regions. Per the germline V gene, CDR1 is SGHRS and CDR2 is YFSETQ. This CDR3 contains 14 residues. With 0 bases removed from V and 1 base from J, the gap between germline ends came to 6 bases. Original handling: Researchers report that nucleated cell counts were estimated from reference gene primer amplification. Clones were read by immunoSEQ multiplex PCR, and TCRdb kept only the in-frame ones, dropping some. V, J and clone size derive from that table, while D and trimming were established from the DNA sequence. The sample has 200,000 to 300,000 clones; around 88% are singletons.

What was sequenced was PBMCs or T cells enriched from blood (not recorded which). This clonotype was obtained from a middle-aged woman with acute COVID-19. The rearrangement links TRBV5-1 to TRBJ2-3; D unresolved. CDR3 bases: TGCGCCAGCAGCTTGGGAGCCGGCACAGATACGCAGTATTTT. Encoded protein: CASSLGAGTDTQYF.